The present TCR beta chain was sequenced within a study of T cell responses to AZD1222 COVID-19 vaccine. Trimming pared 0 bases from V and 9 bases from J, leaving 16 bases between. The CDR3 covers 14 residues. CDR1 SGHTS and CDR2 YDEGEE come from the germline V gene. Libraries were prepared by immunoSEQ multiplex PCR; TCRdb keeps only in-frame clonotypes and omits some of them. The repertoire holds around 120,000 clones, with around nine tenths as singletons. The sequencing used peripheral blood, collected 28 days after the second AZD1222 dose. The receptor was isolated from an adult who received the AZD1222 COVID-19 vaccine. The genes are TRBV5-8 and TRBJ2-7; TRBD2 is a possible D gene (5 bases). This CDR3 is CASSLADSRPGQYF. The CDR3 coding sequence is TGTGCCAGCAGCTTGGCGGACTCCCGACCTGGGCAGTACTTC.